The following is a T cell receptor (beta chain) sequence with its context. The data were obtained in a study of Ad26.COV2.S vaccination and SARS-CoV-2 variants. Method: immunoSEQ multiplex PCR; TCRdb's copy keeps in-frame clones and lacks some. The repertoire holds a few hundred thousand clones, 92% seen once, with about 1.6% in the top ten. V was shortened by 1 base and J by 1 base, with 4 bases between the two germline ends. This CDR3 region has 13 residues. CDR1 and CDR2 (germline): SGHVS, FNYEAQ. Treatment noted: some 20 received Ad26.COV2.S at low or high dose, single or two shots; several received placebo; per-sample allocation not given. Collection of samples fell on day 63 after the first vaccine or placebo injection.

This chain links TRBV7-6 with TRBJ1-1; no reliable D call. The origin of this receptor is a person between 18 and 60 years old who received the Ad26.COV2.S COVID-19 vaccine or a placebo. This sample comprised peripheral blood, obtained in a trial of Ad26.COV2.S vaccine versus placebo. The CDR3 DNA sequence: TGTGCCAGCAGCTTAGTCAGGAACACTGAAGCTTTCTTT. As protein: CASSLVRNTEAFF.